This T cell receptor (beta chain) emerged from a study of T cell changes during pregnancy in multiple sclerosis (dated by TCRdb to about 2019). Regarding the study in general: The study examined how the T cell repertoire changed over the course of pregnancy in women with multiple sclerosis.

Library construction relied on the immunoSEQ multiplex PCR assay. TCRdb re-hosts the immuneACCESS table, in-frame sequences only. Its copies lack some clones; in the studies checked, an unresolved V gene accounts for under half of them, and the cause for the rest is not known. Present in this sample are 90,000 to 120,000 clones, roughly 92% of which were seen just once. 0.78% of the sample is held by the ten biggest clonotypes. A word on this clone: It has no known antigen specificity. Per-base quality was not reported, and no clone a single base away is much larger than it.

The CDR3 starts with the cysteine, ends with the phenylalanine, and has 13 residues. Only CDR3 DNA is held: 39 bases, read in frame from base 1. Via the germline V gene (reference sequence), CDR1 is SEHNR and CDR2 FQNEAQ. V and J lose 0 bases and 3 bases, and a span of 5 bases separates them. The sequence came from a female donor in good health, enrolled as a control in a pregnancy study. The V and J segments used are TRBV7-9 and TRBJ1-2, with the D gene not clear enough to name. The sequencing here drew on peripheral blood, taken in the third trimester of pregnancy. The CDR3 corresponds to CASSLARDYGYTF. The nucleotide sequence is given as TGTGCCAGCAGCTTAGCTCGGGACTATGGCTACACCTTC.